This T cell receptor (beta chain) was obtained from a study of T cell responses to AZD1222 COVID-19 vaccine (dated by TCRdb to 2020 to 2022). About the study as a whole: A total of 233 trial participants underwent TCR sequencing, of whom about 210 had received two doses of AZD1222 and about 25 had received two doses of the MenACWY control vaccine. Trial participants were enrolled by age into subgroups of 18-55, 56-69 and 70-plus years, and around 150, 28 and 57 TCR-sequenced participants, respectively, were included in these subgroups. Study-level results and caveats: The whole spike protein was spanned by vaccine-associated CD4 TCRs, and dominant responses were seen in regions 160-218 and 743-854. The 56-69-year group was small, and its depth increase did not reach significance, likely because of low power. Conclusions about previously exposed vaccinees are limited, since just a handful of AZD1222 recipients were seropositive for SARS-CoV-2 at baseline. Because no samples from the day 14 peak response were available, repertoires could be characterized only after the peak T cell response. After two AZD1222 doses, spike-specific TCR breadth and depth were significantly higher than at day 0 and than in MenACWY recipients. Most participants were white British and females outnumbered males, and the authors suggested that clonal diversity may have been underestimated. Reportedly, close to half of the unique spike-specific TCRs recognized epitopes lying outside the regions that are mutated in the B.1.351 and B.1.1.7 variants.

Of note for this clone: The antigen it binds to is not known. No much larger clonotype is one base removed from it; base qualities were not supplied.

The sample's time point, from its label and the paper: about 28 days (+/-7) after the second vaccine dose. AZD1222 recipients with second doses at about 4 weeks or about 12 weeks were pooled, because spike-specific TCR depth and breadth did not differ between schedules. Samples from vaccinated people were obtained from the UK trials COV001 and COV002, which included a single-blind randomized controlled phase 2/3 trial of AZD1222 (ChAdOx1 nCoV-19) in healthy adults. For TCRbeta chain sequencing, PBMC samples were collected from trial participants at day 0 and at day 28 after the second dose. The CDR3 regions of human TCRbeta chains were analyzed by immunosequencing. The paper's processing steps were these. Repertoire TCRs were checked for matches against a reference library of SARS-CoV-2-specific TCRs that had been generated using the MIRA antigen-specificity platform. Breadth was defined as the fraction of unique TCRs that were SARS-CoV-2-associated, and depth was defined as the fraction of total T cells that were SARS-CoV-2-associated. Using the MIRA data, each spike-specific TCR was assigned both to the spike region to which the TCR was reactive and to a CD4 or CD8 class. Log10-transformed breadth and depth values were compared by one-way ANOVA with Sidak's multiple comparisons tests. TCRdb re-hosts the immuneACCESS table, in-frame sequences only. Its copies lack some clones; in the studies checked, an unresolved V gene accounts for under half of them, and the cause for the rest is not known. Clone size and the V and J calls come from that table; the DNA yielded D and trimming. The sample contains about 150,000 clones, over 75% of them found a single time. The ten largest make up around 3.1% of the sample.

The CDR1 and CDR2 encoded by the germline V gene (reference sequence) are SEHNR and FQNEAQ. V is cut back by 5 bases and J by 7 bases, with 7 bases in the junction unmatched. From its cysteine to its phenylalanine, the CDR3 spans 15 amino acids. Only CDR3 DNA is held: 45 bases, read in frame from base 1. This receptor was identified in an adult who received the AZD1222 COVID-19 vaccine. The chain is assembled from TRBV7-9 and TRBJ1-6, and 8 bases in between align with TRBD1. Sequences were derived from peripheral blood, sampled 28 days after the second AZD1222 dose. For the CDR3, the sequence is CASSQHGQGNSPLHF. The DNA sequence is as follows: TGTGCCAGCAGCCAGCACGGACAGGGCAATTCACCCCTCCACTTT.